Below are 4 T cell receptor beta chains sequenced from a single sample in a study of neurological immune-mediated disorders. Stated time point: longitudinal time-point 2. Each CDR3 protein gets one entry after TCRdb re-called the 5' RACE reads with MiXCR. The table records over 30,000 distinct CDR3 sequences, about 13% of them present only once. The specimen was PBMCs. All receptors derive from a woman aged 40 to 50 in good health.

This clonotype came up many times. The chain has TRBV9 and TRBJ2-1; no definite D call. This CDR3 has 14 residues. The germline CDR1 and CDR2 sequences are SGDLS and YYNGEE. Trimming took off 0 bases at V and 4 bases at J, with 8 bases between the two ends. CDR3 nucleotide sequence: TGTGCCAGCAGCGTAGACCAGACTTACAATGAGCAGTTCTTC. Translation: CASSVDQTYNEQFF.

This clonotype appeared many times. CDR3 sequence: CASSSRTAVNYGYTF. The CDR3, as DNA: TGTGCCAGCAGTTCCCGGACAGCGGTAAACTATGGCTACACCTTC. The chain links TRBV28 to TRBJ1-2, with D possibly being TRBD1 (6 bases). The CDR3 sequence is 15 residues long. CDR1 is MDHEN and CDR2 is SYDVKM in the germline V gene. The V end was cut by 4 bases, the J end by 2 bases, with 14 bases between.

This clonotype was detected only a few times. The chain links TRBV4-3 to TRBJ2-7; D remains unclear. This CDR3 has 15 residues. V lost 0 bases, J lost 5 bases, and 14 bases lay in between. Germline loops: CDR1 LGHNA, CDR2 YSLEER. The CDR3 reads CASSQDRREVDEQYF. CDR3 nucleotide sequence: TGCGCCAGCAGCCAAGATAGGCGAGAGGTGGACGAGCAGTACTTC.

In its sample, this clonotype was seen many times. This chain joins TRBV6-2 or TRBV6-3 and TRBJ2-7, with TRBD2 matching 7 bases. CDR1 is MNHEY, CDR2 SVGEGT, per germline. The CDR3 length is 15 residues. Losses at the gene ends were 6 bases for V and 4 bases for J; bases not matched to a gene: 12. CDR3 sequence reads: CASRDGGGGTYEQYF. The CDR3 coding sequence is TGTGCCAGCAGGGACGGCGGCGGGGGAACGTACGAGCAGTACTTC.